Each of the 13 T cell receptor beta chains below was sequenced from the same sample in a study of a mutant IDH1 vaccine in newly diagnosed glioma (TCRdb year 2021). These receptors' antigens are unknown. The time point label for this specimen denotes: week 23, last vaccination. Every vaccine dose consisted of 300 ug of a 20-mer mutant IDH1 peptide in Montanide, administered subcutaneously together with topical imiquimod. The method behind the library was the immunoSEQ multiplex PCR assay. TCRdb obtained this table from immuneACCESS and retained in-frame rearrangements with V and J assigned. These tables miss some clones; where compared with another copy, unresolved V genes account for less than half of the shortfall, and the remainder is unexplained. For this sample the table gives 50,000 to 65,000 clones, of which about 87% were detected only once. Of the sample, about 1.4% is held by the ten largest clones.

Specimen: PBMCs, collected from a glioma patient whose treatment included an IDH1 peptide vaccine. Source of these receptors: a man aged 35 to 55 with glioma.

This chain joins TRBV12-2 and TRBJ2-7; the DNA was not compared with TRBD2, the D call given in the table. TRBV12-2 represents a pseudogene. This CDR3 is 19 amino acids long. CDR3 nucleotides: TGTGCAAGTCGCTTCTCTCCGGGACTAGCGGGAGATGGTTTATCGGAGCAGTACTTC. Amino acids: CASRFSPGLAGDGLSEQYF.

The genes are TRBV28 and TRBJ2-3; D ambiguous. This CDR3 comprises 12 residues. Germline CDR1 reads MDHEN; CDR2 reads SYDVKM. The V end was cut by 6 bases, the J end by 2 bases, with 6 bases between. This CDR3 is CASRGNTDTQYF. DNA for the CDR3: TGTGCCAGCAGGGGTAACACAGATACGCAGTATTTT.

This chain connects TRBV7-2 to TRBJ1-2; D is uncertain. V was pared by 5 bases and J by 5 bases, with 6 bases between. CDR1 is SGHTA and CDR2 is FQGNSA in the germline V gene. This CDR3 contains 11 residues. The CDR3 is CASSRKYGYTF. Here the CDR3 DNA reads TGTGCCAGCAGCCGAAAGTATGGCTACACCTTC.

This chain connects TRBV18 to TRBJ1-1; D not resolved. This CDR3 contains 13 residues. Per germline, CDR1 KGHSH and CDR2 LQKENI. Between the trimmed V and J ends, which lost 7 bases and 1 base, there was a span of 10 bases. The CDR3 sequence is CASYAGKNTEAFF. The CDR3 nucleotides are TGTGCCAGCTATGCCGGCAAGAACACTGAAGCTTTCTTT.

The CDR3 sequence: CASNPGLGGTDTQYF. Written as DNA, the CDR3 is TGTGCCAGTAACCCGGGACTAGGGGGCACAGATACGCAGTATTTT. This chain joins TRBV19 and TRBJ2-3; 8 bases agree with TRBD2. CDR3 size: 15 residues. In germline, CDR1 is LNHDA, CDR2 SQIVND (reference sequence). V shed 7 bases, J shed 1 base, and the junction held 7 bases outside the gene matches.

J is TRBJ1-2 and V is TRBV27, with D tentatively TRBD1 (5 bases). The CDR3 runs to 15 residues. Germline CDR1 MNHEY, CDR2 SMNVEV (reference sequence). The V gene lost 5 bases and the J gene lost 2 bases, with 15 bases spanning the gap. The CDR3 spells CASSKGQAVNYGYTF. CDR3 DNA sequence: TGTGCCAGCAGTAAGGGGCAGGCCGTAAACTATGGCTACACCTTC.

The chain employs TRBV6-1 and TRBJ2-2; tentative D call: TRBD2 (6 bases). The germline V gene has CDR1 MNHNS and CDR2 SASEGT. CDR3 length equals 14 residues. V lost 6 bases and J lost 3, with 11 bases in between. CDR3 nucleotide sequence: TGTGCCAGCAGGGAGGGACGGTACACCGGGGAGCTGTTTTTT. This translates into CASREGRYTGELFF.

The gene calls are TRBV11-1 and TRBJ2-1; TRBD2 matches 10 bases. The CDR3 spans 16 residues. Per the germline V gene, CDR1 is SGHAT and CDR2 is FQDESV (reference sequence). J gave up 4 bases and V 4 bases, and 7 bases lay outside the gene matches. The chain's CDR3 is CASSYNLAGEYNEQFF. In nucleotides, the CDR3 is TGTGCCAGCAGCTACAACCTAGCGGGAGAATACAATGAGCAGTTCTTC. The whole variable domain, remainder taken from reference TRBV11-1 and TRBJ2-1, is EAEVAQSPRYKITEKSQAVAFWCDPISGHATLYWYRQILGQGPELLVQFQDESVVDDSQLPKDRFSAERLKGVDSTLKIQPAELGDSAMYLCASSYNLAGEYNEQFFGPGTRLTVL.

The rearrangement joins TRBV10-1 to TRBJ1-3; D call uncertain. The germline V gene encodes CDR1 WNHNN and CDR2 SYGVQD (reference sequence). The V gene lost 1 base and the J gene lost 0 bases, with 16 bases spanning the gap. This CDR3 is 18 amino acids long. The CDR3 DNA is TGCGCCAGCAGTGAGTACCCTGACTTCTACTACTCTGGAAACACCATATATTTT. Amino acid sequence: CASSEYPDFYYSGNTIYF.

The V and J genes are TRBV9 and TRBJ2-2, with 9 positions matching TRBD1. Germline V CDR1 and CDR2: SGDLS, YYNGEE. V lost 3 bases, J lost 1 base, and 7 bases stayed unmatched. CDR3 length: 17 residues. This chain's CDR3 is CASSAGTGYENTGELFF. The DNA for the CDR3 is TGTGCCAGCAGCGCCGGGACAGGGTATGAGAACACCGGGGAGCTGTTTTTT.

The chain couples TRBV7-9 to TRBJ1-2; 7 nucleotides agree with TRBD1. The J segment lost 10 bases and the V segment lost 5 bases, leaving 7 bases of the junction unmatched. The germline V gene encodes CDR1 SEHNR and CDR2 FQNEAQ (reference sequence). The CDR3 sequence is 12 residues long. The CDR3 sequence is CASSLSGGHYTF. In DNA, the CDR3 is TGTGCCAGCAGCCTGTCAGGGGGGCACTACACCTTC. The full variable domain, rest sourced from reference TRBV7-9 and TRBJ1-2, is DTGVSQNPRHKITKRGQNVTFRCDPISEHNRLYWYRQTLGQGPEFLTYFQNEAQLEKSRLLSDRFSAERPKGSFSTLEIQRTEQGDSAMYLCASSLSGGHYTFGSGTRLTVV.

This clone appeared once. The rearrangement links TRBV7-2 to TRBJ2-5, with 8 bases identical to TRBD2. This CDR3 is 13 amino acids long. V shed 5 bases, J shed 5 bases, and the junction held 4 bases outside the gene matches. Germline V CDR1 and CDR2: SGHTA, FQGNSA. CDR3 sequence reads: CASSSGSGETQYF. CDR3 sequence (DNA): TGTGCCAGCAGCAGCGGGAGTGGGGAGACCCAGTACTTC. The full variable domain, in which reference TRBV7-2 and TRBJ2-5 provide the parts outside the CDR3, is GAGVSQSPSNKVTEKGKDVELRCDPISGHTALYWYRQSLGQGLEFLIYFQGNSAPDKSGLPSDRFSAERTGGSVSTLTIQRTQQEDSAVYLCASSSGSGETQYFGPGTRLLVL.

V and J are TRBV6-6 and TRBJ2-5; D gene unclear. From germline, CDR1 is MNHNY and CDR2 SVGAGI (reference sequence). This CDR3 comprises 11 residues. The V gene lost 2 bases and the J gene lost 5 bases, with 3 bases spanning the gap. CDR3 sequence (DNA): TGTGCCAGCAGTTACCTGGAGACCCAGTACTTC. This encodes CASSYLETQYF.